Included here is one T cell receptor beta chain sequence, with context. Its antigen is unidentified. These data are taken from a study of cytomegalovirus exposure and HLA in healthy donors. Study-wide results and caveats: TCR beta V segments were, for the most part, productive about 90% or about 30% of the time in an earlier analysis. Investigators reported 150 to 200 TCR beta chains as tied to cytomegalovirus.

In the PCR, 60 Vbeta and 13 Jbeta primers were used. Original data processing: The authors later counted roughly 77 million unique TCR beta chains, 9 million to 14 million of them shared. The table came from immunoSEQ multiplex PCR; TCRdb's copy has only in-frame clones and leaves some out. For V, J and clone size, that table is used; D and trimming come from the DNA. The sample lists about 120,000 clones, roughly 83% occurring once. Sampled while nominally healthy, donors likely had unrecorded immune exposures. Germline assignment: CDR1 MDHEN and CDR2 SYDVKM. The CDR3 covers 15 residues. V was shortened by 5 bases and J by 4 bases, with 15 bases between the two germline ends.

This chain connects TRBV28 to TRBJ1-3; the D is unclear. This receptor was taken from a man younger than 40 in good health and CMV-seropositive. The sample comprised PBMCs. The CDR3: CASSPLRLPGNTIYF. The DNA of the CDR3 is TGTGCCAGCAGTCCCCTGCGTCTTCCGGGAAACACCATATATTTT.